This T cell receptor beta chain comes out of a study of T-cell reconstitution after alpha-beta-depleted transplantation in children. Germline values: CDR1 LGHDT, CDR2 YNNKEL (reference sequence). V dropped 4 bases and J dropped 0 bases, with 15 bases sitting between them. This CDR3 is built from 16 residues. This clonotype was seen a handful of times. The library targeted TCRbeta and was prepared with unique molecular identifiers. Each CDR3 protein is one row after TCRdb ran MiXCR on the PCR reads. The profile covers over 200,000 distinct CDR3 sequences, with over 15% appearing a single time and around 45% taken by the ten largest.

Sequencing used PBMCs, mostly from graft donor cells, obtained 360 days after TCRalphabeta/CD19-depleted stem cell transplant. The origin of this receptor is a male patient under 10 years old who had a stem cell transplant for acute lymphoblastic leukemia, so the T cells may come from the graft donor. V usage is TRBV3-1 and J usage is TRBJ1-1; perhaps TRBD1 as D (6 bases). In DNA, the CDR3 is TGTGCCAGCAGCCCTTTCATTGGGACACTGAACACTGAAGCTTTCTTT. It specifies CASSPFIGTLNTEAFF.